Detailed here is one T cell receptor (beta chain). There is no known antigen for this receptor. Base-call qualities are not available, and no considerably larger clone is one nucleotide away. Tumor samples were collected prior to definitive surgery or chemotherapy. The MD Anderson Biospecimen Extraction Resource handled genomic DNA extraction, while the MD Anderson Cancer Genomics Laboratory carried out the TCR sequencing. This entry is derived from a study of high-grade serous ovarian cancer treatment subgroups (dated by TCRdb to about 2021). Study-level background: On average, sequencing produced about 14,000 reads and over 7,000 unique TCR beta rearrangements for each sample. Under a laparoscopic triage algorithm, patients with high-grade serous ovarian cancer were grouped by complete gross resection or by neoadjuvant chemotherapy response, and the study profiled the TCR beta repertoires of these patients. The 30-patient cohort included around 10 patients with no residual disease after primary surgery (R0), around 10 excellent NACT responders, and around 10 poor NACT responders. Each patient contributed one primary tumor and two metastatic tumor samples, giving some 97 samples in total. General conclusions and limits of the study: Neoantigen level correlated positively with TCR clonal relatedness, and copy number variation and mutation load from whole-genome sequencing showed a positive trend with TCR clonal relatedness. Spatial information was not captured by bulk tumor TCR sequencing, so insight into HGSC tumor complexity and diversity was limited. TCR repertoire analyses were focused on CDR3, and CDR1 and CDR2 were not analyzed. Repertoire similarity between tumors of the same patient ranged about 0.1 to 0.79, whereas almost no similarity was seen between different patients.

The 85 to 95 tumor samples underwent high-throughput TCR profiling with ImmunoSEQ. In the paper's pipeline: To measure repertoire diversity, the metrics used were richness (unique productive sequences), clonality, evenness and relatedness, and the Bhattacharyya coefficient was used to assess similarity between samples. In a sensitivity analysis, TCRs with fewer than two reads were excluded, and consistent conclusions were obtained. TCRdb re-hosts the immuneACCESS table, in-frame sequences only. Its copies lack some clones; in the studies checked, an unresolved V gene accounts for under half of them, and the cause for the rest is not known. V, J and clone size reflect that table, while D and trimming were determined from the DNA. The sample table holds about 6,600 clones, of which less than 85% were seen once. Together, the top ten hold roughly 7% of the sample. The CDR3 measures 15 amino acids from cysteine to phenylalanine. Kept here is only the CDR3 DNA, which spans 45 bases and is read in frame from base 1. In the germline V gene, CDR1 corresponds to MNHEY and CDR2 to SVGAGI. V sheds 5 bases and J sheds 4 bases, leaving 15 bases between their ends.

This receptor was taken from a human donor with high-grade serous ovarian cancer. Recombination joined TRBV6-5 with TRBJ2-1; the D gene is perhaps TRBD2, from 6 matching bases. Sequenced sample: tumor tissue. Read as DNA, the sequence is TGTGCCAGCAGTACGGCCCTAGCGAATTACAATGAGCAGTTCTTC. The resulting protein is CASSTALANYNEQFF.